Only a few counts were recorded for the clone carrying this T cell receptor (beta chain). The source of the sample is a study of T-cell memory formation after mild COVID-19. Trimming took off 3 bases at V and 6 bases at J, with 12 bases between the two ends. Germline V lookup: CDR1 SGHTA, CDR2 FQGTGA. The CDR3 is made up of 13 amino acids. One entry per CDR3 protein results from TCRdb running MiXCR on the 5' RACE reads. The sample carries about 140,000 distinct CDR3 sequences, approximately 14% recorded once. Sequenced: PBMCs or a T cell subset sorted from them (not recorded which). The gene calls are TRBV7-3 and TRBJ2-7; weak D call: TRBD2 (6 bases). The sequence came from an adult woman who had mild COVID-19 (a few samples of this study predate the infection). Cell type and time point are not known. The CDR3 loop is CASSFGGEGEQYF. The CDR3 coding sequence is TGTGCCAGCAGCTTCGGAGGGGAAGGCGAGCAGTACTTC.